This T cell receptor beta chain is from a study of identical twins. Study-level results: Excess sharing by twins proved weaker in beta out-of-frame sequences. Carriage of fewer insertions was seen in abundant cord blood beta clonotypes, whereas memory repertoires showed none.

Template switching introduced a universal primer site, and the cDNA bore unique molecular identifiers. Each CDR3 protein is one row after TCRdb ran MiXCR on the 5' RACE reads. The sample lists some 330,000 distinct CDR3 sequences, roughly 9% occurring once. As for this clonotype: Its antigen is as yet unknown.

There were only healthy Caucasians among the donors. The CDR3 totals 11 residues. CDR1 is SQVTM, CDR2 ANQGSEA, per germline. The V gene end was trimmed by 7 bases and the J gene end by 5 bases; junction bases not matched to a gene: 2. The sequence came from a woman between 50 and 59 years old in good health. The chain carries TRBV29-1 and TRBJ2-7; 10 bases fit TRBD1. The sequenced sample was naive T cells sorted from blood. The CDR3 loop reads CSGGQGNEQYF. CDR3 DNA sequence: TGCAGCGGGGGACAGGGGAACGAGCAGTACTTC.